This T cell receptor (beta chain) was observed in a study of molecular identifiers for immune sequencing clone quantification. On this clonotype: Its specificity is unknown.

Each CDR3 protein is one row after TCRdb ran MiXCR on the PCR reads. The data hold 85,000 to 90,000 distinct CDR3 sequences, with roughly 19% observed a single time. The study, taken as a whole, reports: Clonotypes surpassing 20 RNA copies contained over 97% of effector molecules, versus under 1% in naive cells.

CDR1 is ENHRY, CDR2 SYGVKD, per germline. The CDR3 runs to 14 residues. V was clipped by 4 bases and J by 1 base; unmatched bases: 4. The V gene is TRBV10-3, the J gene TRBJ2-7; 7 bases match TRBD1. Specimen: naive CD8+ T cells from blood, with Jurkat cell RNA spiked in. The subset was: FACS-sorted CD8+CD4-CCR7+CD45RA+ naive T cells. This receptor was identified in a human donor in good health. Some libraries in this study had Jurkat cell RNA spiked in. CDR3 residues: CAISGTGRSYEQYF. CDR3 sequence (DNA): TGTGCCATCAGTGGGACAGGTCGATCCTACGAGCAGTACTTC.